Following are 8 T cell receptor beta chains from one sample sequenced in a study of T cells in women clearing cervical HPV infection. Assay: immunoSEQ multiplex PCR; the TCRdb copy retains only in-frame clones and omits some. This sample's table reports about 24,000 clones. Sequenced input: blood buffy coat. All receptors come from a woman between 18 and 75 years old with a cervical HPV16 infection that either progressed to CIN3+ or cleared (not recorded which).

About this clone: The read ends 3 residues shy of where the CDR3 ends; the end is completed using the germline J gene. The chain uses TRBV19 and TRBJ2-1; 15 bases map to TRBD2. V shed 8 bases, J shed 2 bases, and the junction held 10 bases outside the gene matches. The CDR3 is 18 amino acids. The V gene's germline CDR1 is LNHDA and CDR2 SQIVND (reference sequence). CDR3 bases read: TGTGCCAGTCCTGGGACTAGCGGGAGGTGGATGACCTACAATGAG. As protein: CASPGTSGRWMTYNE. The entire CDR3 sequence reads CASPGTSGRWMTYNEQFF. Full variable domain (outside the CDR3, taken from reference TRBV19 and TRBJ2-1): DGGITQSPKYLFRKEGQNVTLSCEQNLNHDAMYWYRQDPGQGLRLIYYSQIVNDFQKGDIAEGYSVSREKKESFPLTVTSAQKNPTAFYLCASPGTSGRWMTYNEQFFGPGTRLTVL.

For this clone: The missing CDR3 end, 3 residues past where the read stops, is filled in from the germline J gene. This chain uses TRBV7-9 with TRBJ1-1; D is perhaps TRBD1 (5 bases). Trimming removed 5 bases from V and 1 base from J, with 11 bases in between. Germline lookup yields CDR1 SEHNR and CDR2 FQNEAQ (reference sequence). This CDR3 is built from 14 residues. The covered CDR3 bases are TGTGCCAGCAGCCCCAGGGACTCGAACACTGAA. It is translated as CASSPRDSNTE. The whole CDR3 protein reads CASSPRDSNTEAFF.

With regard to this clone: The read comes to an end 3 residues before the CDR3 does, leaving the germline J gene to fill in the end. The chain employs TRBV19 and TRBJ2-1, with D possibly matching TRBD1 (6 bases). V was cut by 6 bases and J by 5 bases, with 11 bases left in between. The CDR3 consists of 13 residues. The germline V gene has CDR1 LNHDA and CDR2 SQIVND (reference sequence). CDR3 residues: CASRGRGDNEQFF. The part of the CDR3 DNA that was read is TGTGCCAGTAGGGGCAGGGGAGACAATGAG.

Remarks on this clone: The read gets to within 3 residues of the CDR3 end, and the germline J gene fills in the rest. The chain couples TRBV10-3 to TRBJ1-5, with D uncertain. This CDR3 is 16 amino acids long. V lost 6 bases and J 2 bases, leaving 17 bases between the germline ends. Germline CDR1 is ENHRY and CDR2 is SYGVKD. CDR3 in amino acids: CAIRPPHEAGNQPQHF. The sequenced part of the CDR3 DNA is TGTGCCATCAGGCCCCCCCATGAGGCGGGCAATCAGCCC.

Of note for this clone: Read data end 3 residues before the CDR3 end; the end is taken from the germline J gene. V gene TRBV30 combines with J gene TRBJ2-7, with 7 bases matching TRBD1. The germline V gene encodes CDR1 GTSNPN and CDR2 SVGIG (reference sequence). This CDR3 comprises 13 residues. Trimming removed 3 bases from V and 5 bases from J; junction bases left unmatched: 7. The chain's CDR3 is CAWRTGYTNEQYF. Incomplete CDR3 DNA: TGTGCCTGGAGGACAGGGTATACCAACGAG.

Remarks on this clone: The missing CDR3 end, 3 residues past where the read stops, is filled in from the germline J gene. The chain couples TRBV9 to TRBJ2-1; D may be TRBD1 (7 bases). Germline lookup yields CDR1 SGDLS and CDR2 YYNGEE. V was clipped by 2 bases and J by 3 bases, with 12 bases between them. CDR3 size: 15 residues. The CDR3 protein is CASSVEGAGYNEQFF. The covered CDR3 bases are TGTGCCAGCAGCGTGGAGGGGGCAGGCTACAATGAG. Variable domain in full (rest from reference TRBV9 and TRBJ2-1): DSGVTQTPKHLITATGQRVTLRCSPRSGDLSVYWYQQSLDQGLQFLIQYYNGEERAKGNILERFSAQQFPDLHSELNLSSLELGDSALYFCASSVEGAGYNEQFFGPGTRLTVL.

Notes on this clone: The read ends 3 residues before the CDR3 terminus; that terminus is restored from the germline J gene. This chain connects TRBV18 to TRBJ1-2, with D unclear. Germline V gives CDR1 KGHSH, CDR2 LQKENI. This CDR3 comprises 16 residues. The sequenced part of the CDR3 DNA is TGTGCCAGCTCACCAAGGACTAGCGGGGTCGACAATGAC. Translated: CASSPRTSGVDND. The CDR3 in full is CASSPRTSGVDNDYTF.

Concerning this clone: The read ends 3 residues early relative to the CDR3; the germline J gene fills the gap. The chain carries TRBV5-3 and TRBJ1-4; 10 bases match TRBD1. TRBV5-3 is placed among ORFs of uncertain function. The V and J ends lost 4 bases and 3 bases, in that order; junction bases with no gene match: 9. The CDR3 covers 17 residues. CDR3 DNA (partial): TGTGCCAGAAGCCGGCCCGGGACAGGGGCTCCTAATGAAAAA. Protein sequence: CARSRPGTGAPNEK. The whole CDR3 is CARSRPGTGAPNEKLFF.